This T cell receptor beta chain comes out of a study of T cells after yellow fever vaccination. Across the study: Those fractions that held only low numbers of cells were prepared using the SMART-Seq v4 Ultra Low Input RNA kit.

CDR3 length equals 15 residues. The germline gives CDR1 LGHNA, CDR2 YSLEER. The V gene lost 3 bases and the J gene lost 3 bases, with 11 bases spanning the gap. They built TCR cDNA with 5'RACE template switching, a step that put in a universal primer site and UMIs. TCRdb called the 5' RACE reads again in MiXCR, with one record for every CDR3 protein. The sample consists of some 220,000 distinct CDR3 sequences, about 3% of them appearing once. Study outcomes and limitations: Few clonotypes appeared in both CD4 and CD8 compartments. Though weaker, the secondary response peaked faster, on day 5 versus 15.

This clonotype was seen ten or more times. Antigen specificity is unknown. This receptor was obtained from a man younger than 30 who received the YFV17D yellow fever vaccine. The material sequenced was CD4+ T cells sorted from PBMCs, taken 10 days after the yellow fever booster vaccination. The genes are TRBV4-3 and TRBJ2-2; perhaps TRBD1 as D (6 bases). CDR3 protein: CASSHDNRDTGELFF. The DNA for the CDR3 is TGCGCCAGCAGCCATGATAACAGGGACACCGGGGAGCTGTTTTTT.